This T cell receptor (beta chain) stems from a study of shared clonotypes between healthy human individuals. In the study overall: Donors had three CD4 naive, three CD4 memory, two CD8 naive and one CD8 memory plate apiece.

Study-wide points: Donors were few, which limited the genetic and exposure-history diversity represented.

Sorted-subset replicate PCR reactions were performed with approximately 0.2 ug DNA, corresponding to tens of thousands of T cell genomes. Original analysis: ImmunoSEQ output held junction-only sequences without quality scores, so filtering differed. The protocol was immunoSEQ multiplex PCR, while the TCRdb copy is restricted to in-frame clones and leaves out a portion. The V and J calls and clone size are taken from that table; D and trimming were inferred from the DNA. Of around 600,000 clones in the sample, roughly 98% are singletons; the top ten hold 0.3% to 0.35%. Remarks on this clone: Its antigen remains unknown.

Terminally differentiated effector memory CD45RA+ cells were left out of the naive CD8 fraction, which was CD45RO-negative and positively selected for CCR7. The CDR3 consists of 11 residues. V lost 7 bases and J lost 7, with 11 bases in between. Germline V gene lookup returns CDR1 MNHEY and CDR2 SMNVEV (reference sequence). The source of this sequence is a man aged 25-40 years in good health. The specimen sequenced was naive CD8+ T cells sorted from blood. This chain uses TRBV27 with TRBJ2-7; D is undetermined. The CDR3 here is CASIVPREQYF. The CDR3 DNA reads as TGTGCCAGCATAGTCCCGCGGGAGCAGTACTTC.